Below are 3 T cell receptor beta chains sequenced from a single sample in a study of human T cells and chemical hapten exposure. The time point was: pre-sensitization, week 0. The sample's treatment: therapeutic diphenylcyclopropenone sensitization with weekly scalp DPC. Via MiXCR, TCRdb re-called the RACE reads, giving one row per CDR3 protein. The top ten hold roughly 8.8% of the sample, which has about 53,000 distinct CDR3 sequences, 8% to 10% seen once. Sequencing was performed on whole blood, taken in connection with sensitization to the hapten diphenylcyclopropenone (DPC). These receptors were collected from a man in his forties with alopecia areata. Some clones in this sample may be carry-over from other donors' samples.

This clonotype has only one observation. As DNA, the CDR3 is TGTGCCAGCACTCCACTCGGGGGAAAGGGAGGAGATGAGCAGTTCTTC. Translating gives CASTPLGGKGGDEQFF. J is TRBJ2-1 and V is TRBV7-6; D is perhaps TRBD2 (6 bases). Germline assignment: CDR1 SGHVS and CDR2 FNYEAQ. Deletions cut 7 bases from V and 8 bases from J, with 24 bases between. The CDR3 is made up of 16 amino acids. The entire variable domain, with the rest obtained from reference TRBV7-6 and TRBJ2-1, is as follows: GAGVSQSPRYKVTKRGQDVALRCDPISGHVSLYWYRQALGQGPEFLTYFNYEAQQDKSGLPNDRFSAERPEGSISTLTIQRTEQRDSAMYRCASTPLGGKGGDEQFFGPGTRLTVL.

The table lists this clonotype with a few counts. The chain is built from TRBV28 and TRBJ1-1; D gene uncertain. CDR3 length: 13 amino acids. With 2 bases removed from V and 3 bases from J, the gap between germline ends came to 7 bases. Germline-derived CDR1 and CDR2 are MDHEN and SYDVKM. DNA for the CDR3: TGTGCCAGCAGTTTACCACAGCACACTGAAGCTTTCTTT. Amino acid sequence: CASSLPQHTEAFF.

This clonotype came up many times. The chain is built from TRBV2 and TRBJ2-2; TRBD1 might be the D (6 bases). V dropped 5 bases and J dropped 5 bases, with 12 bases sitting between them. The V gene's germline CDR1 is SNHLY and CDR2 FYNNEI. This CDR3 has 14 amino acids. CDR3 in amino acids: CASSYRVETGELFF. The CDR3 DNA reads TGTGCCAGCAGTTACAGGGTTGAGACCGGGGAGCTGTTTTTT.